The entry below describes one T cell receptor beta chain. Original data processing: Counts of nucleated cells, estimated from reference gene primer amplification, were obtained. Profiled with immunoSEQ multiplex PCR; TCRdb holds only in-frame clones, not every one. V, J and clone size derive from that table, while D and trimming were established from the DNA sequence. The sample consists of 110,000 to 150,000 clones, roughly 88% of them appearing once. This entry is derived from a study of blood T cell repertoires in COVID-19. Across the study: The United States, Italy and Spain supplied acute and convalescent COVID-19 samples. Nucleic acid was either cDNA or gDNA, and it came from T cells, B-cell-depleted T cells, or PBMCs.

V was trimmed by 4 bases and J by 2 bases, leaving 18 bases between them. This CDR3 is built from 17 residues. Germline CDR1 reads LNHDA; CDR2 reads SQIVND (reference sequence). The TCR originated in a woman between 45 and 65 years old with acute or convalescent COVID-19. This chain uses TRBV19 with TRBJ2-4; tentative D call: TRBD1 (6 bases). Sequencing was performed on peripheral blood. CDR3 region: CASSRIQGSESKNIQYF. CDR3 nucleotides: TGTGCCAGTAGTAGAATTCAGGGGAGTGAGTCCAAAAACATTCAGTACTTC.